This T cell receptor (beta chain) comes out of a study of OX40 agonist ivuxolimab in advanced cancers. Looked up from germline, CDR1 is SQVTM and CDR2 is ANQGSEA. V lost 4 bases and J lost 2; bases outside the gene matches: 10. CDR3 length: 15 amino acids. Here immunoSEQ multiplex PCR was the method, and the copy in TCRdb shows in-frame clones only, minus some. Found here are about 58,000 clones, approximately 90% of them singletons; the top ten hold 0.55% to 0.65%. This TCR was recovered from an adult with an advanced solid tumor such as melanoma, head and neck, liver or kidney cancer. The V gene is TRBV29-1, the J gene TRBJ2-7, with TRBD1 matching over 8 bases. The material sequenced was CD4+ or CD8+ T cells sorted from blood, taken in a trial of the OX40 agonist ivuxolimab. In DNA, the CDR3 is TGCAGCGTTGCGGCGCGACAGGGGATAGCCTACGAGCAGTACTTC. Translated, it gives CSVAARQGIAYEQYF.